The source of this T cell receptor (beta chain) is a study of blood T cell repertoires in COVID-19. The wider study: Samples representing acute and convalescent COVID-19 were sourced from the United States, Italy and Spain. Nucleic acid was either cDNA or gDNA, and it came from T cells, B-cell-depleted T cells, or PBMCs.

In the authors' methods: Estimation of nucleated cell counts relied on the amplification of reference gene primers. Clones were sequenced by immunoSEQ multiplex PCR, and TCRdb holds only the in-frame ones, with some missing. Clone size and V and J calls were adopted from that table, with D and trimming inferred from the DNA. The sample lists 200,000 to 300,000 clones; about nine tenths were seen once. The sample consisted of peripheral blood. The source is a man between 40 and 49 years old who had recovered from COVID-19.

The CDR3 nucleotides read TGTGCCAGCAGTGAACCCGGGGGTGGTACGCAGTATTTT. Protein sequence: CASSEPGGGTQYF. The chain couples TRBV25-1 to TRBJ2-3; D is perhaps TRBD2 (6 bases). In germline, CDR1 is MGHDK, CDR2 SYGVNS. This CDR3 is built from 13 residues. V was clipped by 2 bases and J by 8 bases, with 11 bases between them.